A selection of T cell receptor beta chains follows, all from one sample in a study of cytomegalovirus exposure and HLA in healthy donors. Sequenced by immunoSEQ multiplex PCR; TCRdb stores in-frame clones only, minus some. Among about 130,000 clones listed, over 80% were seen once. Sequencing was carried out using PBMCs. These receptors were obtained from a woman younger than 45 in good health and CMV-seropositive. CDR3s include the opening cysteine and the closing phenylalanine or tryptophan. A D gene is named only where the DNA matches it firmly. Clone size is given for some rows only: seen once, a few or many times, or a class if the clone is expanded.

CDR3nt: TGTGCCAGCAGTACAGGGAGCAACAGAAACACCATATATTTT
CDR3aa: CASSTGSNRNTIYF
v_gene: TRBV28
abundance: .
d_gene: .
j_gene: TRBJ1-3

CDR3nt: TGCGCCAGCAGCTTTACTGACAGCTCCTACAATGAGCAGTTCTTC
CDR3aa: CASSFTDSSYNEQFF
v_gene: TRBV5-1
abundance: .
d_gene: .
j_gene: TRBJ2-1

CDR3nt: TGTGCCAGCAGCCCCAGACAGGGGTACTACGAGCAGTACTTC
CDR3aa: CASSPRQGYYEQYF
v_gene: TRBV9
abundance: .
d_gene: TRBD1
j_gene: TRBJ2-7

CDR3nt: TGTGCCAGCAGCTTAACAGGGCTGCAAGAGACCCAGTACTTC
CDR3aa: CASSLTGLQETQYF
v_gene: TRBV11-2
abundance: .
d_gene: .
j_gene: TRBJ2-5

CDR3nt: TGTGCCAGCAGTTTAGCGTGGCGGGGGGTAGGGTACGAGCAGTACTTC
CDR3aa: CASSLAWRGVGYEQYF
v_gene: TRBV28
abundance: .
d_gene: TRBD2
j_gene: TRBJ2-7

CDR3nt: TGTGCCAGCAGTGTCACCGACAGTATTAATCAGCCCCAGCATTTT
CDR3aa: CASSVTDSINQPQHF
v_gene: TRBV25-1
abundance: .
d_gene: .
j_gene: TRBJ1-5

CDR3nt: TGTGCCAGCAGCTTCCGTCAGACCGGACAGGGGCGCACCAATGAGCAGTTCTTC
CDR3aa: CASSFRQTGQGRTNEQFF
v_gene: TRBV11-2
abundance: .
d_gene: TRBD1
j_gene: TRBJ2-1

CDR3nt: TGTGCCAGCAGCTTGACAGGGGTGATGGTAAACACCATATATTTT
CDR3aa: CASSLTGVMVNTIYF
v_gene: TRBV11-2
abundance: once
d_gene: TRBD1
j_gene: TRBJ1-3

CDR3nt: TGTGCCAGCAGCTTAATGGGACTAGCGGGAGGAGTGGGCAATGAGCAGTTCTTC
CDR3aa: CASSLMGLAGGVGNEQFF
v_gene: TRBV7-3
abundance: .
d_gene: TRBD2
j_gene: TRBJ2-1

CDR3nt: TGTGCCAGCAGCTTAGGTCACAGGGTTGGGGGCGAGCAGTTCTTC
CDR3aa: CASSLGHRVGGEQFF
v_gene: TRBV7-3
abundance: .
d_gene: .
j_gene: TRBJ2-1

CDR3nt: TGTGCCAGCAGTTCCCGGGACAGGGGGCCTCCAGATACGCAGTATTTT
CDR3aa: CASSSRDRGPPDTQYF
v_gene: TRBV6-5
abundance: .
d_gene: TRBD1
j_gene: TRBJ2-3

CDR3nt: TGTGCCAGCAAGACAGGGCTCTCTGGAAACACCATATATTTT
CDR3aa: CASKTGLSGNTIYF
v_gene: TRBV2
abundance: .
d_gene: TRBD1
j_gene: TRBJ1-3

CDR3nt: TGTGCCAGCAGCTTAGCGACATCCCAAGAGACCCAGTACTTC
CDR3aa: CASSLATSQETQYF
v_gene: TRBV7-9
abundance: .
d_gene: .
j_gene: TRBJ2-5

CDR3nt: TGTGCCAGCAGTGAAAATCGGTACTACGAGCAGTACTTC
CDR3aa: CASSENRYYEQYF
v_gene: TRBV6-1
abundance: .
d_gene: .
j_gene: TRBJ2-7

CDR3nt: TGTGCCAGTAGTTTGACCGGGACTAGCGGGGGACCAGATACGCAGTATTTT
CDR3aa: CASSLTGTSGGPDTQYF
v_gene: TRBV19
abundance: once
d_gene: TRBD2
j_gene: TRBJ2-3

CDR3nt: TGTGCCAGCGGCGGGACTAGCGGGAGTTCGGAGACCCAGTACTTC
CDR3aa: CASGGTSGSSETQYF
v_gene: TRBV2
abundance: .
d_gene: TRBD2
j_gene: TRBJ2-5

CDR3nt: TGTGCCAGCAGTCCGGGACAGGGATCTAACTATGGCTACACCTTC
CDR3aa: CASSPGQGSNYGYTF
v_gene: TRBV6-5
abundance: .
d_gene: TRBD1
j_gene: TRBJ1-2

CDR3nt: TGTGCCAGCACTCAAATTGGGACAGCGAACACTGAAGCTTTCTTT
CDR3aa: CASTQIGTANTEAFF
v_gene: TRBV28
abundance: .
d_gene: TRBD1
j_gene: TRBJ1-1

CDR3nt: TGTGCCAGCTCACCAGAGGCAGGGGGCACTGAAGCTTTCTTT
CDR3aa: CASSPEAGGTEAFF
v_gene: TRBV18
abundance: once
d_gene: TRBD1
j_gene: TRBJ1-1

CDR3nt: TGTGCCAGCAGCTTGGGGAGAGACTACGAGCAGTACTTC
CDR3aa: CASSLGRDYEQYF
v_gene: TRBV5-8
abundance: .
d_gene: .
j_gene: TRBJ2-7

CDR3nt: TGTGCCAGCAGGCCGGGACTAGCGGGGGGAAATGAGCAGTTCTTC
CDR3aa: CASRPGLAGGNEQFF
v_gene: TRBV2
abundance: .
d_gene: TRBD2
j_gene: TRBJ2-1

CDR3nt: TGTGCCATCAGCCCAAACACCGGGGAGCTGTTTTTT
CDR3aa: CAISPNTGELFF
v_gene: TRBV10-3
abundance: .
d_gene: .
j_gene: TRBJ2-2

CDR3nt: TGTGCCAGCAGAACAGCGGGGGGAAGCTCCTACGAGCAGTACTTC
CDR3aa: CASRTAGGSSYEQYF
v_gene: TRBV5-5
abundance: once
d_gene: TRBD2
j_gene: TRBJ2-7

CDR3nt: TGTGCCAGCAGCCCCCTCGATGAGCAGTTCTTC
CDR3aa: CASSPLDEQFF
v_gene: TRBV7-9
abundance: .
d_gene: .
j_gene: TRBJ2-1

CDR3nt: TGCGCCAGCAGCCAAGTTACAGCAGGGTTCACGAACACTGAAGCTTTCTTT
CDR3aa: CASSQVTAGFTNTEAFF
v_gene: TRBV4-1
abundance: .
d_gene: .
j_gene: TRBJ1-1